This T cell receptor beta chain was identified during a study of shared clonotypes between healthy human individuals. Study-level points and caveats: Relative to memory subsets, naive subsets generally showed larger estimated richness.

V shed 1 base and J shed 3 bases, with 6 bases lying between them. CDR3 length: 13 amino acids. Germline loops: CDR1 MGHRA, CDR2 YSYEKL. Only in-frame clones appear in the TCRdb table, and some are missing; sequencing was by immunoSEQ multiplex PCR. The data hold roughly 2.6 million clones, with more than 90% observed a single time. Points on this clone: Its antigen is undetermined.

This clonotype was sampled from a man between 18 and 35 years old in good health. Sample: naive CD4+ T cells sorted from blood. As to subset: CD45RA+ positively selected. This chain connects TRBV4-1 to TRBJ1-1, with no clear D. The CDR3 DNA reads TGCGCCAGCAGCCAAGCCCTGTACACTGAAGCTTTCTTT. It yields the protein CASSQALYTEAFF.